These 13 T cell receptor beta chains came from one sample sequenced in a study of PD-L1 blockade in urothelial cancer. Measured with immunoSEQ multiplex PCR; TCRdb has only the in-frame clones, and not every one. The sample carries about 63,000 clones, approximately 80% recorded once. As to time point: pretreatment peripheral blood. Here the sequenced sample was PBMCs, taken around atezolizumab (anti-PD-L1) treatment. The receptors come from a man in his 70s with urothelial cancer.

The V and J genes are TRBV15 and TRBJ2-2, with TRBD2 identical over 8 bases. J was trimmed by 4 bases and V by 0 bases; bases with no gene match: 7. Germline lookup yields CDR1 LNHNV and CDR2 YYDKDF (reference sequence). The CDR3 spans 17 residues. In nucleotides, the CDR3 is TGTGCCACCAGCAGAGATTTGAGACTAGCGAGCACCGGGGAGCTGTTTTTT. The encoded protein is CATSRDLRLASTGELFF.

The V call is TRBV4-2, the J call TRBJ1-3, with D perhaps TRBD1 (6 bases). CDR1 and CDR2 (germline): LGHNA, YNFKEQ. This CDR3 region has 16 residues. With 0 bases removed from V and 4 bases from J, the gap between germline ends came to 13 bases. The CDR3 region has the DNA TGTGCCAGCAGCCAAGATCCCCCGGACAGCGGAAACACCATATATTTT. As protein: CASSQDPPDSGNTIYF.

The chain joins TRBV18 to TRBJ2-2; no clear D gene. V shed 6 bases and J shed 4 bases, with 6 bases lying between them. The CDR3 sequence is 12 residues long. Germline CDR1 KGHSH, CDR2 LQKENI. Written as DNA, the CDR3 is TGTGCCAGCTCTCCGGTCACCGGGGAGCTGTTTTTT. This gives the protein CASSPVTGELFF.

The V and J genes are TRBV29-1 and TRBJ2-3; D is unclear. Trimming removed 0 bases at V and 0 bases at J, with 4 bases between. Germline CDR1 SQVTM, CDR2 ANQGSEA. CDR3 length equals 13 residues. CDR3 in DNA: TGCAGCGTTGAAGAGACTAGCACAGATACGCAGTATTTT. Protein: CSVEETSTDTQYF.

This chain joins TRBV19 and TRBJ2-5, with D tentatively TRBD1 (6 bases). The V end lost 9 bases, the J end lost 5 bases, and 16 bases lay between the germline ends. The CDR3 is 13 amino acids. Looked up from germline, CDR1 is LNHDA and CDR2 is SQIVND (reference sequence). The CDR3, as DNA: TGTGCCAGCAGGTCACCAGGGGAGGAGACCCAGTACTTC. Translated: CASRSPGEETQYF.

The rearrangement uses TRBV6-1 and TRBJ1-1, with TRBD1 identical over 8 bases. The germline gives CDR1 MNHNS, CDR2 SASEGT. The CDR3 has 14 amino acids. V shed 2 bases and J 2 bases; nucleotides not matched to a gene: 1. The CDR3 DNA is TGTGCCAGCAGTGAACCAGGGGGCAACACTGAAGCTTTCTTT. This codes for CASSEPGGNTEAFF.

V gene TRBV7-3 combines with J gene TRBJ2-3; weak D call: TRBD1 (6 bases). There are 15 residues in the CDR3. The V end was cut by 5 bases, the J end by 1 base, with 13 bases between. Germline CDR1 is SGHTA and CDR2 is FQGTGA. CDR3 DNA: TGTGCCAGCAGCCCTGACAGGCTGCGCACAGATACGCAGTATTTT. It is translated as CASSPDRLRTDTQYF.

This clone was counted a few times. The V and J genes are TRBV6-5 and TRBJ1-1; D is uncertain. This CDR3 is 11 amino acids long. With 6 bases removed from V and 6 bases from J, the gap between germline ends came to 8 bases. CDR1 and CDR2 (germline): MNHEY, SVGAGI. The DNA of the CDR3 is TGTGCCAGCAGAGGCGGGTCTGAAGCTTTCTTT. The encoded protein is CASRGGSEAFF.

This sequence joins TRBV18 and TRBJ2-7, with a possible D match to TRBD2 (6 bases). Looked up from germline, CDR1 is KGHSH and CDR2 is LQKENI. CDR3 length: 16 residues. Trimming removed 2 bases from V and 0 bases from J, with 14 bases in between. CDR3 region: CASSPSRGSGSYEQYF. The CDR3 coding sequence is TGTGCCAGCTCACCATCTCGGGGGTCCGGCTCCTACGAGCAGTACTTC.

This rearrangement joins TRBV5-1 to TRBJ2-7; 11 bases are shared with TRBD2. With 5 bases clipped from V and 4 bases from J, the junction kept 2 bases outside the gene matches. The length of the CDR3 is 13 residues. The V gene's germline CDR1 is SGHRS and CDR2 YFSETQ. CDR3 nucleotides: TGCGCCAGCAGAACTAGCGGGGGTTACGAGCAGTACTTC. This codes for CASRTSGGYEQYF.

The chain is built from TRBV7-2 and TRBJ2-5; TRBD1 might be the D (5 bases). Germline V gene sequence: CDR1 SGHTA, CDR2 FQGNSA. The CDR3 has 13 residues. Deletions cut 5 bases from V and 5 bases from J, with 12 bases between. The CDR3 DNA sequence: TGTGCCAGCAGCGCAGGGCCCCGGGAGACCCAGTACTTC. It is translated as CASSAGPRETQYF.

This chain connects TRBV9 to TRBJ1-3; possible D gene TRBD1, 6 bases. The germline gives CDR1 SGDLS, CDR2 YYNGEE. V lost 8 bases and J 0 bases, leaving 15 bases between the germline ends. The CDR3 extends over 15 amino acids. Here the CDR3 reads CARPRWDNSGNTIYF. CDR3 nucleotides: TGTGCCAGGCCCCGTTGGGACAACTCTGGAAACACCATATATTTT.

The chain carries TRBV7-2 and TRBJ2-1; TRBD2 aligns across 11 bases. The germline gives CDR1 SGHTA, CDR2 FQGNSA. The CDR3 runs to 16 residues. The junction had 4 bases not matched to a gene; V was cut back by 5 bases and J by 1 base. CDR3 nucleotide sequence: TGTGCCAGCAGCCGACTAGCGGGGTTATCCTACAATGAGCAGTTCTTC. This codes for CASSRLAGLSYNEQFF.